This TCR beta chain was sequenced for a study of identical twins. The CDR3 loop spans 16 amino acids. V gave up 4 bases and J gave up 7 bases; unmatched junction bases: 9. CDR1 is SGHTA and CDR2 is FQGTGA in the germline V gene. Study conclusions and caveats: Analyses of zero insertions could, in part, be confounded by invariant MAIT and iNKT cells. Among out-of-frame alpha sequences shared by twins, low generation probability occurred in excess.

TCRdb re-called the 5' RACE reads through MiXCR, storing one row per CDR3 protein. The sample records under 350,000 distinct CDR3 sequences, roughly 9.8% being singletons. Everyone who gave samples was a healthy Caucasian. This clonotype was detected ten times or more. Its antigen is unidentified. Another study also made use of these data, one on yellow fever vaccine responses in identical twins. From that report: Reportedly, the response of twins' T cells to the vaccine seemed partly convergent, partly personalized.

Sequencing was performed on CD8+ T cells sorted from blood. The TCR originated in a woman aged 18-29 years in good health. The rearrangement joins TRBV7-3 to TRBJ2-2; 10 nucleotides agree with TRBD2. CDR3 nucleotide sequence: TGTGCCAGCAGCTCCTCGGGACTAGCGATGGGCGGGGAGCTGTTTTTT. It translates to CASSSSGLAMGGELFF.